The rows below give T cell receptor beta chains drawn from one sample of a study of blood T cell repertoires in COVID-19. Sequenced by immunoSEQ multiplex PCR; TCRdb stores in-frame clones only, minus some. The data hold 250,000 to 350,000 clones, with approximately 90% observed a single time. The specimen was peripheral blood. All receptors come from a man between 25 and 39 years old with acute or convalescent COVID-19. Each CDR3 is given with its conserved first and last residue. Each record gives: V gene, D gene, J gene, CDR3 protein, CDR3 DNA. The D gene is left open where the match is weak.

V gene: TRBV6-5
D gene: TRBD2
J gene: TRBJ2-2
CDR3 protein: CASRAGGHTGELFF
CDR3 DNA: TGTGCCAGCAGGGCGGGGGGCCATACCGGGGAGCTGTTTTTT

V gene: TRBV3-1/TRBV3-2
D gene: TRBD2
J gene: TRBJ2-1
CDR3 protein: CASSYGTSVRNEQFF
CDR3 DNA: TGTGCCAGCAGCTACGGGACTAGCGTCCGCAATGAGCAGTTCTTC

V gene: TRBV6-2/TRBV6-3
D gene: -
J gene: TRBJ2-3
CDR3 protein: CASSESPTAAVAYF
CDR3 DNA: TGTGCCAGCAGTGAGAGCCCTACAGCGGCGGTTGCGTATTTT

V gene: TRBV28
D gene: TRBD2
J gene: TRBJ2-7
CDR3 protein: CASQGLAEAYEQYF
CDR3 DNA: TGTGCCAGTCAGGGACTAGCGGAAGCCTACGAGCAGTACTTC

V gene: TRBV25-1
D gene: TRBD1
J gene: TRBJ2-7
CDR3 protein: CASRTTGTYEQYF
CDR3 DNA: TGTGCCAGCAGAACGACAGGGACCTACGAGCAGTACTTC

V gene: TRBV7-3
D gene: -
J gene: TRBJ1-1
CDR3 protein: CASSLPGAVEAFF
CDR3 DNA: TGTGCCAGCAGCTTACCAGGGGCGGTTGAAGCTTTCTTT

V gene: TRBV5-6
D gene: -
J gene: TRBJ1-5
CDR3 protein: CASSFGGVLGPQHF
CDR3 DNA: TGTGCCAGCAGCTTTGGGGGGGTTCTCGGGCCCCAGCATTTT

V gene: TRBV6-5
D gene: -
J gene: TRBJ1-4
CDR3 protein: CASSDKFLNEKLFF
CDR3 DNA: TGTGCCAGCAGCGACAAGTTCCTTAATGAAAAACTGTTTTTT

V gene: TRBV27
D gene: -
J gene: TRBJ2-1
CDR3 protein: CASSLSEAASYNEQFF
CDR3 DNA: TGTGCCAGCAGTTTAAGTGAAGCGGCTTCCTACAATGAGCAGTTCTTC

V gene: TRBV19
D gene: TRBD1
J gene: TRBJ1-5
CDR3 protein: CASSSTGGPNQPQHF
CDR3 DNA: TGTGCCAGTAGCTCCACAGGGGGCCCCAATCAGCCCCAGCATTTT

V gene: TRBV15
D gene: TRBD1
J gene: TRBJ2-3
CDR3 protein: CATSTSRQGYMSDTQYF
CDR3 DNA: TGTGCCACCAGCACCTCGAGACAGGGTTATATGTCAGATACGCAGTATTTT

V gene: TRBV6-1
D gene: -
J gene: TRBJ2-7
CDR3 protein: CASSEFGGLYEQYF
CDR3 DNA: TGTGCCAGCAGTGAATTCGGGGGGCTGTACGAGCAGTACTTC

V gene: TRBV5-1
D gene: -
J gene: TRBJ2-5
CDR3 protein: CASSPPGTEETQYF
CDR3 DNA: TGCGCCAGCAGCCCACCCGGGACTGAAGAGACCCAGTACTTC

V gene: TRBV4-2
D gene: -
J gene: TRBJ2-1
CDR3 protein: CASSQARSSGDNEQFF
CDR3 DNA: TGTGCCAGCAGCCAAGCGCGGTCCAGCGGAGACAATGAGCAGTTCTTC

V gene: TRBV9
D gene: -
J gene: TRBJ1-1
CDR3 protein: CASSVGVRTEAFF
CDR3 DNA: TGTGCCAGCAGCGTAGGTGTCCGGACTGAAGCTTTCTTT